The sequence of this T cell receptor (beta chain) was determined in a study of T cells in Graves' hyperthyroidism and ophthalmopathy. There were TCR beta CDR3 regions amplified from RNA transcripts. The HTBI primer set drove a first-round RT-PCR of the TCR CDR3. TCRdb reanalysed the multiplex PCR reads using MiXCR and keeps one entry per CDR3 protein. The sample yields about 500,000 distinct CDR3 sequences, roughly an eighth seen once. Trimming stripped 0 bases from V and 1 base from J, with 7 bases between. The CDR3 runs to 14 residues. Germline CDR1 SGDLS, CDR2 YYNGEE. The TCR was taken from a woman younger than 35 with Graves' hyperthyroidism. Sequences were obtained from blood. The chain uses TRBV9 and TRBJ1-1; D gene unclear. Here the CDR3 reads CASSVGPTNTEAFF. For the CDR3, the DNA is TGTGCCAGCAGCGTAGGACCGACGAACACTGAAGCTTTCTTT. Full variable domain (rest looked up from reference TRBV9 and TRBJ1-1): DSGVTQTPKHLITATGQRVTLRCSPRSGDLSVYWYQQSLDQGLQFLIQYYNGEERAKGNILERFSAQQFPDLHSELNLSSLELGDSALYFCASSVGPTNTEAFFGQGTRLTVV.